The 20 T cell receptor beta chains in this list originate from one sample, sequenced in a study of blood T cell repertoires in COVID-19. Sequencing was performed with immunoSEQ multiplex PCR; in TCRdb, only in-frame clones are kept and a portion is missing. The sample consists of under 200,000 clones, 86% of them appearing once. Specimen: peripheral blood. The receptors shown here come from a woman aged 80 or over in a cohort sampled during active or convalescent COVID-19.

The chain couples TRBV6-2 or TRBV6-3 to TRBJ2-5; D remains unclear. The CDR3 totals 16 residues. The germline V and J ends were trimmed by 3 bases and 1 base, with 15 bases remaining between them. The germline gives CDR1 MNHEY, CDR2 SVGEGT. The CDR3 region has the DNA TGTGCCAGCAGTTATGAAGCGTTTGCCCTCCAAGAGACCCAGTACTTC. This gives the protein CASSYEAFALQETQYF.

The chain carries TRBV30 and TRBJ1-1, with D maybe TRBD1 (5 bases). Germline CDR1 GTSNPN, CDR2 SVGIG (reference sequence). The CDR3 is made up of 12 amino acids. The ends were cut back, 2 bases at V and 4 bases at J, with 8 bases in the middle. The CDR3 DNA follows: TGTGCCTGGAGTTGGGGGGGCACTGAAGCTTTCTTT. The encoded protein is CAWSWGGTEAFF.

This sequence joins TRBV24-1 and TRBJ2-3; possibly TRBD1 for D (6 bases). The CDR3 sequence is 14 residues long. Per germline, CDR1 KGHDR and CDR2 SFDVKD. The V gene lost 9 bases and the J gene lost 8 bases, with 20 bases spanning the gap. CDR3 sequence (DNA): TGTGCCACCCAAGCGGTCAGGGGTGGCGGTACGCAGTATTTT. Translating gives CATQAVRGGGTQYF.

The sample holds a few counts of this clone. V usage is TRBV11-2 and J usage is TRBJ2-1; 12 bases are a match to TRBD2. CDR1 SGHAT and CDR2 FQNNGV come from the germline V gene. V gave up 6 bases and J gave up 6 bases; unmatched junction bases: 6. This CDR3 spans 15 amino acids. Here the CDR3 reads CASRSLAGGPNEQFF. CDR3 DNA: TGTGCCAGCAGGTCCCTAGCGGGAGGGCCCAATGAGCAGTTCTTC.

V and J are TRBV3-1 (or the pseudogene TRBV3-2) and TRBJ2-5, with D unresolved. This CDR3 is 15 amino acids long. The germline gives CDR1 LGHDT, CDR2 YNNKEL (reference sequence). The V end lost 4 bases, the J end lost 5 bases, and 17 bases lay between the germline ends. CDR3 residues: CASSLSYSSVETQYF. The CDR3, as DNA: TGTGCCAGCAGCCTGTCCTATAGTAGTGTGGAGACCCAGTACTTC.

This clone was seen only a few times. V gene TRBV28 combines with J gene TRBJ1-5; a possible D gene is TRBD1 (5 bases). V lost 6 bases and J lost 2, with 8 bases in between. Germline values: CDR1 MDHEN, CDR2 SYDVKM. The CDR3 is made up of 13 amino acids. The CDR3 DNA is TGTGCCAGCAGGGGGCAGGGCAATCAGCCCCAGCATTTT. It yields the protein CASRGQGNQPQHF.

The J gene is TRBJ1-2, the V gene TRBV11-2; D might be TRBD1 (6 bases). Germline CDR1 SGHAT, CDR2 FQNNGV. Trimming cost V 5 bases and J 4 bases, with 11 bases left between them. The CDR3 is made up of 13 amino acids. The CDR3 nucleotides are TGTGCCAGCAGCGGGGGCCGTAGCTATGGCTACACCTTC. The encoded protein is CASSGGRSYGYTF.

This chain joins TRBV11-2 and TRBJ1-4, with 8 bases aligning to TRBD1. V gave up 5 bases and J gave up 8 bases; unmatched junction bases: 10. Germline V gene sequence: CDR1 SGHAT, CDR2 FQNNGV. This CDR3 has 15 amino acids. This chain's CDR3 is CASSPGTGNGEKLFF. The DNA of the CDR3 is TGTGCCAGCAGCCCAGGGACAGGCAATGGAGAAAAACTGTTTTTT. The whole variable domain, filled in from reference TRBV11-2 and TRBJ1-4, reads EAGVAQSPRYKIIEKRQSVAFWCNPISGHATLYWYQQILGQGPKLLIQFQNNGVVDDSQLPKDRFSAERLKGVDSTLKIQPAKLEDSAVYLCASSPGTGNGEKLFFGSGTQLSVL.

The chain is built from TRBV6-5 and TRBJ1-2, with D possibly being TRBD1 (5 bases). This CDR3 is 15 amino acids long. Germline V gene data show CDR1 as MNHEY and CDR2 as SVGAGI. Trimming shortened V by 7 bases and J by 4 bases, and 19 bases separated the two germline ends. The CDR3 is CASTSLGATGYGYTF. In DNA, the CDR3 is TGTGCCAGCACCTCACTTGGGGCTACGGGCTATGGCTACACCTTC.

This clone was detected only once. This chain joins TRBV5-5 and TRBJ1-6; 7 bases match TRBD1. CDR1 and CDR2 from the germline V gene are SGHKS and YYEKEE (reference sequence). The CDR3 has 14 residues. The trim removed 4 bases at V and 7 bases at J, leaving 5 bases unmatched. The CDR3 bases are TGTGCCAGCAGCCATACAGGGGAGAATTCACCCCTCCACTTT. Translating it yields CASSHTGENSPLHF.

This rearrangement joins TRBV29-1 to TRBJ1-2; 10 nucleotides agree with TRBD1. Germline CDR1 SQVTM, CDR2 ANQGSEA. The CDR3 extends over 14 amino acids. The CDR3 DNA reads TGCAGTTCGAGGGACAGGGGCCCTAACTATGGCTACACCTTC. It specifies CSSRDRGPNYGYTF.

This clone was recorded only once. This rearrangement joins TRBV7-2 to TRBJ2-1; a weak D match, TRBD1 (6 bases). V gave up 5 bases and J gave up 5 bases, with 19 bases separating them. The germline V gene has CDR1 SGHTA and CDR2 FQGNSA. The CDR3 contains 16 residues. The CDR3 protein is CASSPPGQRNDNEQFF. As DNA, the CDR3 is TGTGCCAGCAGCCCCCCAGGACAGCGGAATGACAATGAGCAGTTCTTC. Using reference TRBV7-2 and TRBJ2-1 for the parts outside the CDR3, the full variable domain is GAGVSQSPSNKVTEKGKDVELRCDPISGHTALYWYRQSLGQGLEFLIYFQGNSAPDKSGLPSDRFSAERTGGSVSTLTIQRTQQEDSAVYLCASSPPGQRNDNEQFFGPGTRLTVL.

The CDR3, as DNA: TGTGCCAGCAGCTTAAATCTTTTTCAGGGCGCAGATACGCAGTATTTT. It specifies CASSLNLFQGADTQYF. The chain links TRBV11-3 to TRBJ2-3; possible D gene TRBD1, 5 bases. Germline CDR1 is SGHNT and CDR2 is YENEEA. Trimming removed 2 bases from V and 4 bases from J, with 16 bases in between. The CDR3 runs 16 residues. The full variable domain, rest sourced from reference TRBV11-3 and TRBJ2-3, is EAGVVQSPRYKIIEKKQPVAFWCNPISGHNTLYWYLQNLGQGPELLIRYENEEAVDDSQLPKDRFSAERLKGVDSTLKIQPAELGDSAVYLCASSLNLFQGADTQYFGPGTRLTVL.

The V call is TRBV4-1, the J call TRBJ1-5; 8 bases are shared with TRBD1. CDR1 is MGHRA and CDR2 is YSYEKL in the germline V gene. The V and J ends lost 0 bases and 6 bases, in that order; junction bases with no gene match: 4. The CDR3 has 15 residues. CDR3 coding DNA: TGCGCCAGCAGCCAAGATCCAGGGGGCATTCAGCCCCAGCATTTT. Protein product: CASSQDPGGIQPQHF.

The chain is built from TRBV7-8 and TRBJ2-1; 11 bases match TRBD2. This CDR3 is built from 17 residues. CDR1 and CDR2 from the germline V gene are SGHVS and FQNEAQ. V lost 1 base to trimming and J lost 6 bases; unmatched junction nucleotides: 8. The CDR3 reads CASSLGLAGGPGNEQFF. DNA of the CDR3: TGTGCCAGCAGCTTAGGGTTAGCGGGGGGGCCGGGCAATGAGCAGTTCTTC.

This clone was counted a single time. This sequence joins TRBV13 and TRBJ2-7, with 7 bases matching TRBD2. The length of the CDR3 is 14 residues. V trimming: 4 bases; J trimming: 0 bases; junction bases outside the gene matches: 3. CDR1 is PRHDT and CDR2 is FYEKMQ in the germline V gene (reference sequence). CDR3 amino acids: CASSSRGTSYEQYF. The CDR3 nucleotides read TGTGCCAGCAGCTCGCGGGGGACCTCCTACGAGCAGTACTTC.

The chain uses TRBV7-2 and TRBJ2-2; tentative D call: TRBD2 (5 bases). Looked up from germline, CDR1 is SGHTA and CDR2 is FQGNSA. The CDR3 extends over 13 amino acids. Deletions cut 6 bases from V and 6 bases from J, with 11 bases between. The CDR3 spells CASSWRSPGELFF. CDR3 DNA: TGTGCCAGCAGTTGGAGGTCCCCCGGGGAGCTGTTTTTT.

This chain joins TRBV7-8 and TRBJ2-7; 14 bases fit TRBD2. The CDR3 runs to 17 residues. The trim removed 4 bases at V and 7 bases at J, leaving 12 bases unmatched. Per germline, CDR1 SGHVS and CDR2 FQNEAQ. The chain's CDR3 is CASSSRGTSGGSREQYF. The CDR3, as DNA: TGTGCCAGCAGCTCCCGAGGGACTAGCGGGGGTTCAAGGGAGCAGTACTTC.

CDR3 loop: CASSFLDRDPYGYTF. The CDR3 DNA reads TGTGCCAGCAGTTTCTTAGACAGAGACCCCTATGGCTACACCTTC. This chain links TRBV27 with TRBJ1-2; a possible D gene is TRBD1 (5 bases). Germline V gene sequence: CDR1 MNHEY, CDR2 SMNVEV (reference sequence). V lost 3 bases and J 4 bases, leaving 15 bases between the germline ends. The CDR3 spans 15 residues.

The chain uses TRBV28 and TRBJ1-4; D is ambiguous. V lost 5 bases, J lost 6 bases, and 10 bases lay in between. The CDR3 extends over 13 amino acids. CDR1 and CDR2 (germline): MDHEN, SYDVKM. Here the CDR3 reads CASSLLEDEKLFF. The CDR3 DNA reads as TGTGCCAGCAGTCTATTGGAGGATGAAAAACTGTTTTTT.